This TCR beta chain came from a study of cytomegalovirus exposure and HLA in healthy donors. As concerns this clone: What it binds is not known.

Primers for the PCR totalled 60 Vbeta and 13 Jbeta. TCRdb keeps only in-frame clones here, not all; method: immunoSEQ multiplex PCR. The table has 150,000 to 200,000 clones, roughly four fifths seen once. Whole-study findings and limits: Common viral pathogens were later found to be apparently linked to several of the most significant clusters. Later analysis showed most CMV-associated TCR beta chains appearing HLA-restricted.

CDR1 and CDR2 (germline): KGHSH, LQKENI. Trimming shortened V by 4 bases and J by 0 bases, and 7 bases separated the two germline ends. The CDR3 is 15 amino acids. This clonotype was sampled from a middle-aged man in good health and CMV-seropositive. This sequence joins TRBV18 and TRBJ2-6; no definite D call. Material for sequencing was PBMCs. The CDR3 sequence is CASSLKSSGANVLTF. Here the CDR3 DNA reads TGTGCCAGCTCACTCAAGAGCTCTGGGGCCAACGTCCTGACTTTC.